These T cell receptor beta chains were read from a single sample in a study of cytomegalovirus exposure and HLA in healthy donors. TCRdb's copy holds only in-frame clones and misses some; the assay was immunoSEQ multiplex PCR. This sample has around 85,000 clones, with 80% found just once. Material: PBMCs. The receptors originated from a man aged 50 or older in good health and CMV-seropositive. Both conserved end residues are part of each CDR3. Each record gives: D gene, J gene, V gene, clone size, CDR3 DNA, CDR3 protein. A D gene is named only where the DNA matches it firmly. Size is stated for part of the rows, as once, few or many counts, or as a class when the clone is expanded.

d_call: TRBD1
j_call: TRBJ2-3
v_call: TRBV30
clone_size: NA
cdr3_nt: TGTGCCTGGACTAGCCGACAGGGAGGCACAGATACGCAGTATTTT
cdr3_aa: CAWTSRQGGTDTQYF

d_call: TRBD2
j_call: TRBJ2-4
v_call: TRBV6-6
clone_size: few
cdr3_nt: TGTGCCAGCAGTGCGGGGGGAGATCGAGCCAAAAACAGTCAGTACTTC
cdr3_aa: CASSAGGDRAKNSQYF

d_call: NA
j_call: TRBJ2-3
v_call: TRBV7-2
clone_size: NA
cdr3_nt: TGTGCCAGCAGCATACTCCCGAGGGGGGATACGCAGTATTTT
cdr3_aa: CASSILPRGDTQYF

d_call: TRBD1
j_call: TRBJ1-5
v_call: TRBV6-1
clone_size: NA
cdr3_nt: TGTGCCAGCAGTGAAGCCTTAGGAACAGGGGGTAATCAGCCCCAGCATTTT
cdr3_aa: CASSEALGTGGNQPQHF

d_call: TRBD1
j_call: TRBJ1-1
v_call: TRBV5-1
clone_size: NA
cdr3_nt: TGCGCCAGCAGCTTGGGGACAGGCCCGGGGACTGAAGCTTTCTTT
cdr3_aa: CASSLGTGPGTEAFF

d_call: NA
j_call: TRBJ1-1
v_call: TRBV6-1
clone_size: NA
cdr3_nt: TGTGCCAGCAGGCGGGGCGGAACTGAAGCTTTCTTT
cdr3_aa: CASRRGGTEAFF

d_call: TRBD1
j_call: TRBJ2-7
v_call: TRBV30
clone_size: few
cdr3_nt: TGTGCCTGGAGTGACAACCCGGGACAGACGGCATACGAGCAGTACTTC
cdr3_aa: CAWSDNPGQTAYEQYF

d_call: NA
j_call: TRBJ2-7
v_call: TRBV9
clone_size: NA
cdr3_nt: TGTGCCAGCAGCCCCCAGGGGGGTCCCTACGAGCAGTACTTC
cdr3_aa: CASSPQGGPYEQYF

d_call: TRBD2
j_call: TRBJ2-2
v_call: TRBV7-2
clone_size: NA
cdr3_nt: TGTGCCAGCAGCTTATCTGGCGGGAGATTTGGCGGGGAGCTGTTTTTT
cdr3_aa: CASSLSGGRFGGELFF

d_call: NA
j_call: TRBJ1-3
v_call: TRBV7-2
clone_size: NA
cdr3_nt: TGTGCCAGCAGCCAATTTAACACCATATATTTT
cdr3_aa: CASSQFNTIYF

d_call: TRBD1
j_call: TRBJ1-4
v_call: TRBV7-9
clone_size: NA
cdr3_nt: TGTTCCAGCAGCCCGGGTCTGGACAGGGGGAGCGAAAAACTGTTTTTT
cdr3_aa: CSSSPGLDRGSEKLFF

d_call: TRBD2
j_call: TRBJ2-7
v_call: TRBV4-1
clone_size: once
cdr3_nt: TGCGCCAGCCAACTTGGAGTAGCGGGAGGAAACTACGAGCAGTACTTC
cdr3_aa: CASQLGVAGGNYEQYF

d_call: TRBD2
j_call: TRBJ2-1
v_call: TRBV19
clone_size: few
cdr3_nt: TGTGCCACCGGCCGGGAGGATGAGCAGTTCTTC
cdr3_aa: CATGREDEQFF

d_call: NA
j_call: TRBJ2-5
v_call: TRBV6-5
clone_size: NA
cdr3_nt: TGTGCCAGCAGTTACTCGAAGCGACTAGGGGAGACCCAGTACTTC
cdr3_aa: CASSYSKRLGETQYF

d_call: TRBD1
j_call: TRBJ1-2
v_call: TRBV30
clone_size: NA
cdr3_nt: TGTGCCTGGAGTACGACAGGGGTTAACTATGGCTACACCTTC
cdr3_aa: CAWSTTGVNYGYTF

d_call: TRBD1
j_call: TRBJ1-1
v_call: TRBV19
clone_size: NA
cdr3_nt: TGTGCCAGTAAAGACAGGGAACTTAAGGTGGGGACTGAAGCTTTCTTT
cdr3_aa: CASKDRELKVGTEAFF

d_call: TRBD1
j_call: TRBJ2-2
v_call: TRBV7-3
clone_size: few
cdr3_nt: TGTGCCAGCAGCTTAGGATCCCGACAGGGGGGAACCGGGGAGCTGTTTTTT
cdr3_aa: CASSLGSRQGGTGELFF

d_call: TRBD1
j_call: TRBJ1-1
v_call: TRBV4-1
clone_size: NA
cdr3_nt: TGCGCCAGCAGCCAACCCGGGACAGGGGGGTTAGCTTTCTTT
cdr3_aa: CASSQPGTGGLAFF

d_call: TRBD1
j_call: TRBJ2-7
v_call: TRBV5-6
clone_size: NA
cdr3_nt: TGTGCCAGCAGCTCACTTCCTACAGGGGATTACGAGCAGTACTTC
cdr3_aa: CASSSLPTGDYEQYF

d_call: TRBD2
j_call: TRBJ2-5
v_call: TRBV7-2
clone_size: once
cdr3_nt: TGTGCCAGCAGCACAGACCGACTAGCCCCCCAAGAGACCCAGTACTTC
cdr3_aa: CASSTDRLAPQETQYF

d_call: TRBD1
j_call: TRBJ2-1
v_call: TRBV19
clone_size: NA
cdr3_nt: TGTGCCAGTAGTATAGGCCCGACAGGGATTGAGCAGTTCTTC
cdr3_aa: CASSIGPTGIEQFF

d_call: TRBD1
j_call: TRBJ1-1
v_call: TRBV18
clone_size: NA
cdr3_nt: TGTGCCAGCTCACCCCTGCAGGGGGCTAGGGACACTGAAGCTTTCTTT
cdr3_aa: CASSPLQGARDTEAFF

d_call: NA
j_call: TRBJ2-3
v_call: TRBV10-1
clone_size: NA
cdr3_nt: TGCGCCAGCAGTGCCGGGGGAGATACGCAGTATTTT
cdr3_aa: CASSAGGDTQYF

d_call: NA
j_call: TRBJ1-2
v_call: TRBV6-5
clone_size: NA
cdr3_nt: TGTGCCAGCAGCGGCCCGGGGAGTGGTAACTATGGCTACACCTTC
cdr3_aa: CASSGPGSGNYGYTF

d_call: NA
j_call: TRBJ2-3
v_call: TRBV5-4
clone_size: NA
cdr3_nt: TGTGCCAGCAGCGGAATAGCGGATACGCAGTATTTT
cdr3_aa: CASSGIADTQYF

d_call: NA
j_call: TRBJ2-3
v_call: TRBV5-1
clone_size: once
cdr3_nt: TGCGCCAGCAGCTTCCGGGACATCACAGATACGCAGTATTTT
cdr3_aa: CASSFRDITDTQYF

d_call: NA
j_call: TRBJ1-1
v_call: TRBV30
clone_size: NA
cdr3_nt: TGTGCCTGGAGAAGGGAACAGGGTACCGACACTGAAGCTTTCTTT
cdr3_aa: CAWRREQGTDTEAFF

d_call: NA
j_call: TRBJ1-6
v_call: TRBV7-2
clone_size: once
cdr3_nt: TGTGCCAGCAGCTTATCCGGGTTCTCACCCCTCCACTTT
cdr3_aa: CASSLSGFSPLHF